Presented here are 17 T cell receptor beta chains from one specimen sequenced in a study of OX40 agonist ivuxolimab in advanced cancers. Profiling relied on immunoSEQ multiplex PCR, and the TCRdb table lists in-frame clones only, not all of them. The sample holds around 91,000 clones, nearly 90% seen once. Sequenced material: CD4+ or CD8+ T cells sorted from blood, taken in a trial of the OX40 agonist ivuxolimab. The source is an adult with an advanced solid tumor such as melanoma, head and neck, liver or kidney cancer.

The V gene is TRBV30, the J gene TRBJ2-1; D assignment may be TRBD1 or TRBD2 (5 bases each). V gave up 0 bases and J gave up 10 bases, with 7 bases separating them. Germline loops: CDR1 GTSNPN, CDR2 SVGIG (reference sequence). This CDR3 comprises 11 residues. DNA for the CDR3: TGTGCCTGGAGTGTATGGGACGAGCAGTTCTTC. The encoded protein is CAWSVWDEQFF.

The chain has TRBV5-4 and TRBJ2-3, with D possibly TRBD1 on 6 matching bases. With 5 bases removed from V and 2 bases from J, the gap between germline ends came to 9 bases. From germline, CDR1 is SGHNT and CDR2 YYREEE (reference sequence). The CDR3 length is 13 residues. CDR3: CASSYRVTDTQYF. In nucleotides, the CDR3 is TGTGCCAGCAGTTACAGGGTCACAGATACGCAGTATTTT.

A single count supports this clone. The CDR3 region is CASSLAARGFYGYTF. The DNA for the CDR3 is TGTGCCAGCAGCTTGGCGGCCAGGGGCTTCTATGGCTACACCTTC. The chain has TRBV5-6 and TRBJ1-2; maybe TRBD1 (6 bases). The CDR3 covers 15 residues. V was cut by 0 bases and J by 4 bases, with 13 bases left in between. Germline V gene data show CDR1 as SGHDT and CDR2 as YYEEEE.

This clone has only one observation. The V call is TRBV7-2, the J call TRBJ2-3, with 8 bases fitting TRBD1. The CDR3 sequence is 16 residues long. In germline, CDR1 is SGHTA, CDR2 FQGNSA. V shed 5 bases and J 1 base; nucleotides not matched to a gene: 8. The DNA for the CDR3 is TGTGCCAGCAGCCTCCGGACAGGGTACCGCACAGATACGCAGTATTTT. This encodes CASSLRTGYRTDTQYF.

The CDR3 region has the DNA TGTGCCAGCAGTAACGCGGGCGGGCAAGAGACCCAGTACTTC. This sequence encodes CASSNAGGQETQYF. The V and J genes are TRBV28 and TRBJ2-5, with D possibly being TRBD2 (5 bases). This CDR3 has 14 amino acids. Trimming left V 5 bases short and J 2 bases short, with 12 bases between. Germline V gives CDR1 MDHEN, CDR2 SYDVKM.

The CDR3 protein is CASSQVGEGDDTIYF. For the CDR3, the DNA is TGTGCCAGCAGCCAAGTTGGGGAAGGCGACGACACCATATATTTT. V is TRBV4-2 and J is TRBJ1-3; D ambiguous. The CDR3 sequence is 15 residues long. Trimming cost V 1 base and J 8 bases, with 15 bases left between them. Germline values: CDR1 LGHNA, CDR2 YNFKEQ.

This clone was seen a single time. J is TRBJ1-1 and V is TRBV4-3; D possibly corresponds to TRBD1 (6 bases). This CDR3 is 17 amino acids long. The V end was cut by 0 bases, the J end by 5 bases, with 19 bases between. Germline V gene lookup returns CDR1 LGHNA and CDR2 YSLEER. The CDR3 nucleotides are TGCGCCAGCAGCCAAGATGTGGCAGGGGAGGAAGAGACTGAAGCTTTCTTT. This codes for CASSQDVAGEEETEAFF.

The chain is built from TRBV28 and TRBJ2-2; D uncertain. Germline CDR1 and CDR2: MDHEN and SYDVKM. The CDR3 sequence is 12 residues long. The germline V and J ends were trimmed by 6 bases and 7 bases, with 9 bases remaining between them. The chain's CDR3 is CASRTRSGELFF. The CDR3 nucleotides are TGTGCCAGCAGAACCCGGAGCGGGGAGCTGTTTTTT. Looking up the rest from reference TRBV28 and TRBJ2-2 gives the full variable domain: DVKVTQSSRYLVKRTGEKVFLECVQDMDHENMFWYRQDPGLGLRLIYFSYDVKMKEKGDIPEGYSVSREKKERFSLILESASTNQTSMYLCASRTRSGELFFGEGSRLTVL.

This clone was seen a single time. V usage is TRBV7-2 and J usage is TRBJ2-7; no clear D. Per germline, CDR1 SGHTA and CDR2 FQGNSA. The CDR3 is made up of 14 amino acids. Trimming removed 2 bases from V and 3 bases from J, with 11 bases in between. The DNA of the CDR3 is TGTGCCAGCAGCTTAATAGGGAAGAGCTACGAGCAGTACTTC. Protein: CASSLIGKSYEQYF.

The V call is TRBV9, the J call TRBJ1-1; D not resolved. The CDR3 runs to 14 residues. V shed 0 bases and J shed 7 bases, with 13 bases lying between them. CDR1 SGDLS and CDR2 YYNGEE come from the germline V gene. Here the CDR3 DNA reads TGTGCCAGCAGCGTAGTCGGGCAGAGCCTTGAAGCTTTCTTT. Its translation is CASSVVGQSLEAFF. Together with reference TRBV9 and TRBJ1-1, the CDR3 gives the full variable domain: DSGVTQTPKHLITATGQRVTLRCSPRSGDLSVYWYQQSLDQGLQFLIQYYNGEERAKGNILERFSAQQFPDLHSELNLSSLELGDSALYFCASSVVGQSLEAFFGQGTRLTVV.

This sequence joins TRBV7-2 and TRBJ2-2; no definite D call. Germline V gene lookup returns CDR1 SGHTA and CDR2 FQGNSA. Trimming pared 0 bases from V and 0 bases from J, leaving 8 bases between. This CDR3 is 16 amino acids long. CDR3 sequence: CASSLASPANTGELFF. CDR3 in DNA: TGTGCCAGCAGCTTAGCGTCTCCAGCGAACACCGGGGAGCTGTTTTTT.

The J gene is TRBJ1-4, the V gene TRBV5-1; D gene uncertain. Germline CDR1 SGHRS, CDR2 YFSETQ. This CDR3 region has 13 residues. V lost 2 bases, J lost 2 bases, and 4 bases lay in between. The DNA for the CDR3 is TGCGCCAGCAGCTTAGACACTAATGAAAAACTGTTTTTT. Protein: CASSLDTNEKLFF. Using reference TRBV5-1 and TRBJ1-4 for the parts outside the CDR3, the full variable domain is KAGVTQTPRYLIKTRGQQVTLSCSPISGHRSVSWYQQTPGQGLQFLFEYFSETQRNKGNFPGRFSGRQFSNSRSEMNVSTLELGDSALYLCASSLDTNEKLFFGSGTQLSVL.

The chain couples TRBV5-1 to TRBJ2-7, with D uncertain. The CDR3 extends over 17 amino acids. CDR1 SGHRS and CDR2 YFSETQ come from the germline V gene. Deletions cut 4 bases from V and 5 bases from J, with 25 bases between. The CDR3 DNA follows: TGCGCCAGCAGCCTGAGTGTTAGGGTGGCACTCTCGGACGAGCAGTACTTC. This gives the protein CASSLSVRVALSDEQYF.

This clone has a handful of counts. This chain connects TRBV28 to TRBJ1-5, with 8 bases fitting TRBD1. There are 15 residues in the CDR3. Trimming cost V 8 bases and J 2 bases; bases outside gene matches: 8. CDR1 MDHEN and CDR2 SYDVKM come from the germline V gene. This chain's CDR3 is CASQKQGVGNQPQHF. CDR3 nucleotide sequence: TGTGCCAGCCAGAAACAGGGGGTGGGCAATCAGCCCCAGCATTTT.

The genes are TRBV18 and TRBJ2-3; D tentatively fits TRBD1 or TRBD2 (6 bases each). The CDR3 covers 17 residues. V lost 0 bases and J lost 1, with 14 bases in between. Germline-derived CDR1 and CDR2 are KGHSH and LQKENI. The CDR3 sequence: CASSPPRGGQRTDTQYF. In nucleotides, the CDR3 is TGTGCCAGCTCACCACCCCGAGGGGGGCAGCGCACAGATACGCAGTATTTT.

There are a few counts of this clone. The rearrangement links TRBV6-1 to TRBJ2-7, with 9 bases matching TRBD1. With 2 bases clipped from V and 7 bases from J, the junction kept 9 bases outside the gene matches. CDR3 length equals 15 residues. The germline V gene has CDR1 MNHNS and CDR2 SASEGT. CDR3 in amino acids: CASSEPGQGFGEQYV. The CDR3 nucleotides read TGTGCCAGCAGTGAACCGGGACAGGGTTTTGGGGAGCAGTACGTC.

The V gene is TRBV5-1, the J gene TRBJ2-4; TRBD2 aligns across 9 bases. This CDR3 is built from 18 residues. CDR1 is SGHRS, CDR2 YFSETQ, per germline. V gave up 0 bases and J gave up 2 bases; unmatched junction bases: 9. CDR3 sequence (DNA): TGCGCCAGCAGCTTGGGTGCGGGACTAGCTGGGTCCAAAAACATTCAGTACTTC. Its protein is CASSLGAGLAGSKNIQYF.